These 2 T cell receptor beta chains originate from one sample sequenced in a study of tumor-infiltrating lymphocytes in primary liver carcinoma. TCR beta cDNA was reverse-transcribed from 500 to 550 ng of total RNA. The reaction used a constant-region primer and ProtoScript II reverse transcriptase. Slightly modified ARM-PCR, run as three nested multiplex PCR rounds, produced the TCR beta libraries. Rounds one and two of PCR, each of 10 cycles, were primed with TRBV1-TRBV30 forward primers and a C-beta reverse primer. TCRdb redid the calling of the multiplex PCR reads with MiXCR, one entry per CDR3 protein. Of about 180,000 distinct CDR3 sequences in the sample, less than 65% were seen once. They got blood RNA out of unsorted whole blood and also pulled out germline DNA. The source material was peripheral blood. These receptors originate from a man aged 35 to 55 with primary liver carcinoma and hepatitis B virus infection.

This clonotype has just one count. The chain couples TRBV28 to TRBJ2-7; 9 bases line up with TRBD2. Germline CDR1 and CDR2: MDHEN and SYDVKM. The CDR3 is 15 residues long. The trim removed 3 bases at V and 0 bases at J, leaving 3 bases unmatched. CDR3 DNA: TGTGCCAGCAGTTTCGGACTAGCGTCCTCCTACGAGCAGTACTTC. Its translation is CASSFGLASSYEQYF.

This clonotype came up once. A much larger clone differs by one base, so this may be a read error. The chain links TRBV29-1 to TRBJ2-2; D possibly matches TRBD1 or TRBD2 (5 bases each). V was clipped by 6 bases and J by 3 bases, with 17 bases between them. Germline V gene sequence: CDR1 SQVTM, CDR2 ANQGSEA. CDR3 length: 15 amino acids. The CDR3 DNA reads as TGCAGCGTGGCTGGGAGAGGGGAGTACACCGGGGAGCTGTTTTTT. Translation gives CSVAGRGEYTGELFF.